Presented here are 2 T cell receptor beta chains from one specimen sequenced in a study of cytomegalovirus exposure and HLA in healthy donors. The PCR made use of 60 Vbeta and 13 Jbeta primers. TCRdb's copy holds only in-frame clones and misses some; the assay was immunoSEQ multiplex PCR. This sample has around 160,000 clones, with under 70% found just once. The sequenced sample was PBMCs. These receptors originate from a woman aged 35 to 49 in good health and CMV-seropositive.

The chain recombines TRBV28 with TRBJ2-1, with 13 bases fitting TRBD2. Germline trimming cut 7 bases from V and 7 bases from J; bases unmatched to any gene: 10. Germline lookup yields CDR1 MDHEN and CDR2 SYDVKM. The length of the CDR3 is 16 residues. The CDR3 reads CASTRTSGSNWNEQFF. For the CDR3, the DNA is TGTGCCAGCACCCGGACTAGCGGGAGCAATTGGAATGAGCAGTTCTTC.

This clone was seen a handful of times. The V and J genes are TRBV4-3 and TRBJ1-1; a possible D gene is TRBD1 (6 bases). Trimming took 3 bases from V and 4 from J, leaving 12 bases between them. Germline V gives CDR1 LGHNA, CDR2 YSLEER. CDR3 length: 14 residues. CDR3 in DNA: TGCGCCAGCAGCCACCAGGGGATCGTCACTGAAGCTTTCTTT. This encodes CASSHQGIVTEAFF.